These T cell receptor beta chains were read from a single sample in a study of Graves' ophthalmopathy and Graves' hyperthyroidism. TCRdb reanalysed the multiplex PCR reads using MiXCR and keeps one entry per CDR3 protein. The profile covers under 350,000 distinct CDR3 sequences, with about 17% appearing a single time and 9% to 15% taken by the ten largest. The sequenced sample was peripheral blood. These receptor sequences come from an adult man with Graves' ophthalmopathy. CDR3s include the opening cysteine and the closing phenylalanine or tryptophan. A D gene is named only where the DNA matches it firmly. Only part of the rows carry a size: once, few, many, or a class if the clone is expanded.

v_gene: TRBV6-2/TRBV6-3; d_gene: TRBD1; abundance: many; j_gene: TRBJ2-7; CDR3nt: TGTGCCAGCAGTTACCGGACAGGGCCCTACGAGCAGTACTTC; CDR3aa: CASSYRTGPYEQYF
v_gene: TRBV10-3; d_gene: TRBD2; abundance: many; j_gene: TRBJ2-2; CDR3nt: TGTGCCATCGGACTAGCGGGAGCCACCGGGGAGCTGTTTTTT; CDR3aa: CAIGLAGATGELFF
v_gene: TRBV5-1; d_gene: NA; abundance: many; j_gene: TRBJ2-7; CDR3nt: TGCGCCAGCAGCTTGAGGCAGGGAAACTACGAGCAGTACTTC; CDR3aa: CASSLRQGNYEQYF
v_gene: TRBV18; d_gene: NA; abundance: NA; j_gene: TRBJ2-3; CDR3nt: TGTGCCAGCTCACCACCGTCAGGAATAAGCACAGATACGCAGTATTTT; CDR3aa: CASSPPSGISTDTQYF
v_gene: TRBV20-1; d_gene: TRBD2; abundance: many; j_gene: TRBJ2-5; CDR3nt: TGCAGTGCTAGAGTACTAGCGGGAGGCCGGCAAGAGACCCAGTACTTC; CDR3aa: CSARVLAGGRQETQYF
v_gene: TRBV4-1; d_gene: TRBD2; abundance: many; j_gene: TRBJ2-7; CDR3nt: TGCGCCAGCAGCCAGGGGGGGACCGGGACTAGTCCCGAGCAGTACTTC; CDR3aa: CASSQGGTGTSPEQYF
v_gene: TRBV6-1; d_gene: TRBD1; abundance: NA; j_gene: TRBJ1-1; CDR3nt: TGTGCCAGCAGCTTCACAGACAGGGGGCCTGAAGCTTTCTTT; CDR3aa: CASSFTDRGPEAFF
v_gene: TRBV20-1; d_gene: NA; abundance: many; j_gene: TRBJ1-1; CDR3nt: TGCAGTGCTAGGGGGGGATACGGGGTGAACACTGAAGCTTTCTTT; CDR3aa: CSARGGYGVNTEAFF
v_gene: TRBV6-1; d_gene: NA; abundance: many; j_gene: TRBJ1-2; CDR3nt: TGTGCCAGCAGTGATCACTACGGATCAGGGAACTATGGCTACACCTTC; CDR3aa: CASSDHYGSGNYGYTF
v_gene: TRBV7-2; d_gene: NA; abundance: many; j_gene: TRBJ1-2; CDR3nt: TGTGCCAGCAGCTTAAGTTCGGGGGAAAGGGTAGGCTACACCTTC; CDR3aa: CASSLSSGERVGYTF
v_gene: TRBV10-1; d_gene: TRBD2; abundance: many; j_gene: TRBJ2-5; CDR3nt: TGCGCCAGCAGTGGCGTACGGGAGGCGGGGGAGACCCAGTACTTC; CDR3aa: CASSGVREAGETQYF
v_gene: TRBV20-1; d_gene: TRBD2; abundance: NA; j_gene: TRBJ2-7; CDR3nt: TGCAGTGCTTGGACTAGCGGGAGCGGCCGGGACTTC; CDR3aa: CSAWTSGSGRDF